This T cell receptor (beta chain) emerged from a study of regulatory T cells in long-lasting Graves disease (dated by TCRdb to 2020 to 2022). About the full investigation: Persistent Graves' disease meant more than 5 years of antithyroid drug treatment with TSH receptor autoantibodies that stayed positive. Peripheral blood TCR sequencing and RNA sequencing compared persistent Graves' disease patients with newly diagnosed Graves' disease patients. A total of around 33 samples were covered by TCR sequencing, comprising roughly 13 persistent and around 20 newly diagnosed Graves' disease patients. In the clinical cohort, patients with persistent Graves' disease had used antithyroid drugs for an average of about 10.3 years. The study was registered as a clinical trial and conducted in China. Overall study results and their limits: Persistent patients shared more public clonotypes among themselves (roughly 2,700) than newly diagnosed patients did (about 970). TRBV28, TRBJ1-2 and TRBJ2-5 were preferentially used in persistent disease, while TRBV20-1 and TRBJ2-1 were favored in newly diagnosed disease. The authors noted that the small sample size was a limitation that may lower accuracy. Sequencing and analysis were restricted to the TCR beta chain. Peripheral blood alone was examined, since thyroid tissue, which constituted the primary lesion, could not be accessed. Compared with newly diagnosed patients, persistent Graves' disease patients had lower TCR Shannon entropy and fewer highly expanded clones, which suggests clonal expansion.

The CDR3 spans 14 residues, from the cysteine through the phenylalanine. The DNA shown is the 42-base CDR3, in frame from base 1. The germline V gene specifies SGHTA as CDR1 and FQGNSA as CDR2. V and J are truncated by 1 base and 0 bases respectively, leaving an intervening sequence of 6 bases. The time point label for this specimen denotes: persistent/refractory GD, antithyroid drugs over 5 years with positive TRAb. For both TCR sequencing and RNA sequencing, RNA was extracted from PBMCs using TRIzol. The diagnosis of Graves' disease was made according to American Thyroid Association guidelines. Recruitment of patients was carried out at an endocrinology department in Xi'an, China. Each patient gave 7 to 9.5 milliliters of peripheral blood, collected in an EDTA anticoagulant tube. Ficoll Paque Plus density gradient separation was used to isolate PBMCs, and no additional T cell sorting was done. RNA quality was checked with an Agilent 2100 Bioanalyzer and agarose gel, and concentration with a NanoDrop 2000.

Worth noting for this clonotype: The antigen it binds to is not known. It has no much larger one-base neighbor in the sample; base qualities were not kept.

The library was obtained by multiplex PCR. The run used an Illumina HiSeq 4000. CDR3 regions were amplified by Arm-PCR with iRepertoire HTBI primers to construct TCR beta libraries. Gel purification was performed on PCR products prior to sequencing. The paper's processing steps were these. Gene usage analysis of CDR3 amino acid clonotypes relied on the roughly 60 TRBV and 15 or so TRBJ segments identified across samples. COPE and FqMerger were used to merge filtered high-quality paired reads into contigs. BLAST was used to align contigs to IMGT TRBV, TRBD and TRBJ reference genes, and CDR3 was defined according to IMGT. Any clonotype with a frequency above 0.1% was counted as a highly expanded clone. Shannon entropy was used to measure repertoire diversity, and the Gini coefficient was used to measure V-J evenness. Clonotypes shared by more than one individual were considered public. Through fastp at Q25 and MiXCR, TCRdb rebuilt clones from the public reads, retaining in-frame beta chains. Identical CDR3 protein sequences are pooled into one entry, listed with their most common genes and DNA. TCRdb, rather than the study authors, made the V and J calls. In this sample the table shows a few hundred thousand distinct CDR3 sequences, 20% to 25% of which occur a single time. The ten most abundant clones make up around 7% of the sample.

This clonotype was obtained from a female donor with Graves disease. Here the chain combines TRBV7-2 and TRBJ1-1; no D gene is confidently identified. Sequencing used peripheral blood mononuclear cells (PBMCs), obtained when the disease was refractory, from a patient treated with antithyroid drugs. The nucleotide sequence reads as follows: TGTGCCAGCAGCTTAGTATTGTTGAACACTGAAGCTTTCTTT. Its coded protein is CASSLVLLNTEAFF. With the portions outside the CDR3 filled from the reference TRBV7-2 and TRBJ1-1 genes, the complete variable region becomes GAGVSQSPSNKVTEKGKDVELRCDPISGHTALYWYRQSLGQGLEFLIYFQGNSAPDKSGLPSDRFSAERTGGSVSTLTIQRTQQEDSAVYLCASSLVLLNTEAFFGQGTRLTVV.